This TCR beta chain was identified in a study of blood T cell repertoires in COVID-19. On the study more broadly: Some COVID-19 samples were acute and others convalescent; all came from the United States, Italy and Spain. Sample material is recorded as cDNA or gDNA derived from T cells, B-cell-depleted T cells, or PBMCs.

The CDR3 spans 14 residues. Germline V gene data show CDR1 as MDHEN and CDR2 as SYDVKM. V dropped 3 bases and J dropped 1 base, with 9 bases sitting between them. In the original analysis: Scientists estimated how many nucleated cells there were by amplifying reference gene primers. The method was immunoSEQ multiplex PCR; TCRdb's version includes in-frame clones alone and lacks a portion of them. V, J and clone size are those of that table, while D and trimming were read from the DNA. The sample shows 120,000 to 150,000 clones, over 75% of them seen only once. This sequence originates from a man aged 60-69 years with active or convalescent COVID-19. V gene TRBV28 combines with J gene TRBJ1-1, with a tentative D call TRBD1 (5 bases). The sequenced material came from peripheral blood. The CDR3: CASSFGGPNTEAFF. In DNA, the CDR3 is TGTGCCAGCAGTTTCGGGGGACCGAACACTGAAGCTTTCTTT.